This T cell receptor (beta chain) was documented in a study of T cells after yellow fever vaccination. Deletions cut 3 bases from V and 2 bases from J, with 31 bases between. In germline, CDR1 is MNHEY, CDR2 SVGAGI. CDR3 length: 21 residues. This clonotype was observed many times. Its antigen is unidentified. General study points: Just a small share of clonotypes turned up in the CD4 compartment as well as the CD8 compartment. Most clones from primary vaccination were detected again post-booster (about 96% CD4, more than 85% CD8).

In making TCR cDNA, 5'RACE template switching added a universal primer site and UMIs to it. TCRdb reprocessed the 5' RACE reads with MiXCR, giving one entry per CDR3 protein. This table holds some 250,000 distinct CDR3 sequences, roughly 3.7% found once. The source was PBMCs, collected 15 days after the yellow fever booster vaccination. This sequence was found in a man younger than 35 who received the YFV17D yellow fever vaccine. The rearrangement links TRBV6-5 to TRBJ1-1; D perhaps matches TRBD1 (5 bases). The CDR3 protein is CASSYSHLRRGLSILNTEAFF. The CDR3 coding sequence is TGTGCCAGCAGTTATTCCCATCTCCGTCGGGGCCTTTCGATCTTAAACACTGAAGCTTTCTTT.